The TCR beta chain described here comes from a study of read filtering for tumor transcriptome and immune sequencing. This clonotype was counted at least ten times. V lost 4 bases to trimming and J lost 3 bases; unmatched junction nucleotides: 3. Germline-derived CDR1 and CDR2 are SQVTM and ANQGSEA. This CDR3 comprises 13 residues. The library was built from about 400 ng RNA with molecular barcoded adaptors for alpha/delta and beta/gamma chains. One entry per CDR3 protein, called by TCRdb with MiXCR from the reads. The sample contains about 48,000 distinct CDR3 sequences, around a fifth of which appear only once.

Sequences were obtained from a population of CD138-negative cells sorted from bone marrow. The source is a donor aged 40 or over with multiple myeloma. J is TRBJ1-1 and V is TRBV29-1; TRBD1 aligns across 9 bases. The CDR3 coding sequence is TGCAGCGTTGGGACAGGGGTTTACACTGAAGCTTTCTTT. This sequence encodes CSVGTGVYTEAFF. The whole variable domain, filled in from reference TRBV29-1 and TRBJ1-1, reads SAVISQKPSRDICQRGTSLTIQCQVDSQVTMMFWYRQQPGQSLTLIATANQGSEATYESGFVIDKFPISRPNLTFSTLTVSNMSPEDSSIYLCSVGTGVYTEAFFGQGTRLTVV.